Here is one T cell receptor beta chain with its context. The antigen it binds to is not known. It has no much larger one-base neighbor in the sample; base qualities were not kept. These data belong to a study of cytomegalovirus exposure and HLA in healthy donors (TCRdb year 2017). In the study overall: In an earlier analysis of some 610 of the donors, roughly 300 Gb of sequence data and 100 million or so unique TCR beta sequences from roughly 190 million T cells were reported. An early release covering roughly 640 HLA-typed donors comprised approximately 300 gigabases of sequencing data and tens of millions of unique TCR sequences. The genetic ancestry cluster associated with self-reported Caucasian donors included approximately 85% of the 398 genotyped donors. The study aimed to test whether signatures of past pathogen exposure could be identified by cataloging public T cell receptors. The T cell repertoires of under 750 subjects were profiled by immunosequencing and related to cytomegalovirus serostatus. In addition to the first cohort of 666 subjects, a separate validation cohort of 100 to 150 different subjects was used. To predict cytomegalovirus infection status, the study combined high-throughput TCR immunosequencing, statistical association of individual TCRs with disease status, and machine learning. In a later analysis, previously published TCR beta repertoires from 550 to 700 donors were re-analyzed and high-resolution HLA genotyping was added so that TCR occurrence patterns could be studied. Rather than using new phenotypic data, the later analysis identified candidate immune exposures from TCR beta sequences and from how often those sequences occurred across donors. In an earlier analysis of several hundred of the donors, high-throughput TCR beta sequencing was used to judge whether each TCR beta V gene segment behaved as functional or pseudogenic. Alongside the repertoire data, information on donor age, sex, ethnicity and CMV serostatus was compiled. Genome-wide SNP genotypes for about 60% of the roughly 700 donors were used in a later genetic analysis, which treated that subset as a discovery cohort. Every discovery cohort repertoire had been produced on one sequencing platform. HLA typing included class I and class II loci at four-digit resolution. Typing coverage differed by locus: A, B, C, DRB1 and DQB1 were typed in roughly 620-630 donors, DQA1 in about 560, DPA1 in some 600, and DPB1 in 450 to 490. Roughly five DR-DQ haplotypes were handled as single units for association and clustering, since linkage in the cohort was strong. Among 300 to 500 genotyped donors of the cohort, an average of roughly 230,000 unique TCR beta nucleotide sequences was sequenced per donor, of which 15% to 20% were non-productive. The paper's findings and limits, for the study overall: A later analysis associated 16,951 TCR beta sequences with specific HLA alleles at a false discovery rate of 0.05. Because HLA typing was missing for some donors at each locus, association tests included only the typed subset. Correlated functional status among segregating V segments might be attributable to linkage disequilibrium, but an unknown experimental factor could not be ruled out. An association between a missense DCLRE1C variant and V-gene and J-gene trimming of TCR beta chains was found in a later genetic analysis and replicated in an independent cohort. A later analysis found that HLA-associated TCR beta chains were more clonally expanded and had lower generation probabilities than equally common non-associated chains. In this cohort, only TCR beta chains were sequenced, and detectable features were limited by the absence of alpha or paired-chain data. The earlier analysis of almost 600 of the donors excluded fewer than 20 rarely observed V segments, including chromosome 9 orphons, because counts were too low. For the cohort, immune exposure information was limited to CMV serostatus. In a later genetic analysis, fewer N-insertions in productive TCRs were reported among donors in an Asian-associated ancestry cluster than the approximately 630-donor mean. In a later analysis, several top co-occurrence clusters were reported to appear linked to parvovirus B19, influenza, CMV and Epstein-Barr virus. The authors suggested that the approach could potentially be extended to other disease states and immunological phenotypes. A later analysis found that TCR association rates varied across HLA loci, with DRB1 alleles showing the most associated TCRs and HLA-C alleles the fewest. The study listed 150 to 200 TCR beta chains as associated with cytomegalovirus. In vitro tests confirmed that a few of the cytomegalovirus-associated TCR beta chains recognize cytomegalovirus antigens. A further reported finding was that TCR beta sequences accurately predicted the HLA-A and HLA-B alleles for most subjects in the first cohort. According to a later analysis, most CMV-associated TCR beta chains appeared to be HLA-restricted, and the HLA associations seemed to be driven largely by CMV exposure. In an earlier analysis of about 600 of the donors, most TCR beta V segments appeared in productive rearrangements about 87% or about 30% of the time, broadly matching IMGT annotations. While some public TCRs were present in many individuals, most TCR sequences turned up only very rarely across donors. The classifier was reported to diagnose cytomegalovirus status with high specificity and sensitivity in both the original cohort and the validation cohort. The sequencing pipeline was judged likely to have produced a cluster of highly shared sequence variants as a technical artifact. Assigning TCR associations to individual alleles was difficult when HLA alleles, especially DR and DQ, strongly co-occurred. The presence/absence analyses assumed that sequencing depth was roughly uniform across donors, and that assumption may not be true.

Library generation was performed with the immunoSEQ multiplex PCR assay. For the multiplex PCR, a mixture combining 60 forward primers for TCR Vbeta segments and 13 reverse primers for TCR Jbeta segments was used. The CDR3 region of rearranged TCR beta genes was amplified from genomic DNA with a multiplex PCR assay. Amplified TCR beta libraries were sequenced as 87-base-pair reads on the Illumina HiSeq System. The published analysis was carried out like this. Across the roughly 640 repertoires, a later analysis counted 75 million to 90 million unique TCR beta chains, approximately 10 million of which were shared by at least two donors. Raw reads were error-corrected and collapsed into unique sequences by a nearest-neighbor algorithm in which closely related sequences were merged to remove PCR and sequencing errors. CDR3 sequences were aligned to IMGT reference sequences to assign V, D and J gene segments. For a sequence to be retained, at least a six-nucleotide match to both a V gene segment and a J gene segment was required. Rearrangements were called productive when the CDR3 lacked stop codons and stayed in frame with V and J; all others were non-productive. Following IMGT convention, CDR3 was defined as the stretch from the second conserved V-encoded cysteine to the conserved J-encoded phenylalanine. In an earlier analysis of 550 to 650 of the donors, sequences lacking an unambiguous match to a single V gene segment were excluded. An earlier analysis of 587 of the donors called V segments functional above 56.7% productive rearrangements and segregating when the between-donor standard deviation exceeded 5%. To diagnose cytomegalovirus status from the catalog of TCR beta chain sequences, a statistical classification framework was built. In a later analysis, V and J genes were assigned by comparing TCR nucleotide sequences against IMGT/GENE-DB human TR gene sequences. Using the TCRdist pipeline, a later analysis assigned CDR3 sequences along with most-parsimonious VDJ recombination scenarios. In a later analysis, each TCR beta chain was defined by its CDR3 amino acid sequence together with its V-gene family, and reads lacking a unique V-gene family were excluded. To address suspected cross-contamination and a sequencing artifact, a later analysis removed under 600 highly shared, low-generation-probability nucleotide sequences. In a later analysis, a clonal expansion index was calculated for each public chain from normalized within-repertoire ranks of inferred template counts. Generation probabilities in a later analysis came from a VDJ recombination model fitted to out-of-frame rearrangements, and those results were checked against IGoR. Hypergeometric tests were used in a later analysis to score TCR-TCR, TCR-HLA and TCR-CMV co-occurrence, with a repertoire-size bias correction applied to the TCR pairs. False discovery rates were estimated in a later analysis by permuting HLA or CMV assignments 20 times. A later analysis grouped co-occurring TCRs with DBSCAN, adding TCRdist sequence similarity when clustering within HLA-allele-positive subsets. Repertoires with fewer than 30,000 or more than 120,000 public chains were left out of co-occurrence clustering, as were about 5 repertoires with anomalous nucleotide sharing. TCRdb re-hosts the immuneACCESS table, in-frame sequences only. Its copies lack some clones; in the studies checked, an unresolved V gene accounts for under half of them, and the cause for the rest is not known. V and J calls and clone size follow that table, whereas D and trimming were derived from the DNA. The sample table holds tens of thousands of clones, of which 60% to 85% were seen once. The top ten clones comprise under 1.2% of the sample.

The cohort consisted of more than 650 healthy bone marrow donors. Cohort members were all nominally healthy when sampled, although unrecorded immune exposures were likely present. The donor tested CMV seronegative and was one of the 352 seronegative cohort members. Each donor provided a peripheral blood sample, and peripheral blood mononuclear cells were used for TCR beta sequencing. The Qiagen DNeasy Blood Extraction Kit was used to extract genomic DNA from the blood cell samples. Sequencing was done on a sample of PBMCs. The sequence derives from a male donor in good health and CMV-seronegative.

Read as DNA, the sequence is TGTGCCAGCAGTGAACCAGGACAGGGGGAGGGTGAGCAGTTCTTC. It translates to CASSEPGQGEGEQFF. The V and J segments used are TRBV6-1 and TRBJ2-1; 10 of the junction bases match TRBD1. V trim: 2 bases; J trim: 9 bases; unmatched bases: 7. The germline V gene specifies MNHNS as CDR1 and SASEGT as CDR2. Its CDR3 holds 15 amino acids, cysteine through phenylalanine. Left in the record is the CDR3 DNA by itself, 45 bases read in frame from the first base.